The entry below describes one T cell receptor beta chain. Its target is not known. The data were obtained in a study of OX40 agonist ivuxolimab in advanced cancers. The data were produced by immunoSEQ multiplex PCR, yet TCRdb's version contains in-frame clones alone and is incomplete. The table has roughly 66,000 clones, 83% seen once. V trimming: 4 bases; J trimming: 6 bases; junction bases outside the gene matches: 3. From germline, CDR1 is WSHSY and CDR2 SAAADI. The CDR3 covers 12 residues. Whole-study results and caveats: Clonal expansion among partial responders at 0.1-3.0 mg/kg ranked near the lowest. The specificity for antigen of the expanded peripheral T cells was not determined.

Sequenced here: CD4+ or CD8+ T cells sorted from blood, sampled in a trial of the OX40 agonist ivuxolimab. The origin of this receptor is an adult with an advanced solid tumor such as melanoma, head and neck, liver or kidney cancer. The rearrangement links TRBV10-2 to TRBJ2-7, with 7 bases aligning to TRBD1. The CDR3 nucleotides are TGCGCCAGCAGTGTAAGACAGGGCGAGCAGTACTTC. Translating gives CASSVRQGEQYF.